One sample yielded the 6 T cell receptor beta chains listed below, sequenced in a study of blood T cell repertoires in COVID-19. Using immunoSEQ multiplex PCR, the repertoire was profiled, and TCRdb retains in-frame clones only, with some absent. This table has 150,000 to 200,000 clones, 82% appearing once. The sequencing input was PBMCs or T cells enriched from blood (not recorded which). The source of these receptors is a woman aged 60-75 years with acute COVID-19.

This chain uses TRBV30 with TRBJ2-5; 11 bases agree with TRBD1. Losses at the gene ends were 3 bases for V and 4 bases for J; bases not matched to a gene: 10. Germline assignment: CDR1 GTSNPN and CDR2 SVGIG (reference sequence). The CDR3 length is 16 residues. CDR3 protein: CAWRVGGQGVGETQYF. DNA for the CDR3: TGTGCCTGGAGAGTCGGGGGACAGGGGGTGGGAGAGACCCAGTACTTC.

The rearrangement joins TRBV7-8 to TRBJ1-1, with 7 bases identical to TRBD1. The CDR3 spans 14 residues. CDR1 SGHVS and CDR2 FQNEAQ come from the germline V gene. The V segment lost 7 bases and the J segment 6 bases; nucleotides outside the gene matches: 11. As DNA, the CDR3 is TGTGCCAGCATCCTTCAGGGGGGCCGGCCTGAAGCTTTCTTT. Translating it yields CASILQGGRPEAFF.

The CDR3: CASSRGQGYGEQYV. CDR3 nucleotides: TGTGCCAGCAGCCGCGGGCAGGGGTATGGCGAGCAGTACGTC. The chain links TRBV7-9 to TRBJ2-7, with a possible D match to TRBD1 (6 bases). The length of the CDR3 is 14 residues. Trimming removed 5 bases from V and 6 bases from J, with 17 bases in between. CDR1 is SEHNR and CDR2 is FQNEAQ in the germline V gene (reference sequence).

The chain joins TRBV19 to TRBJ2-7; TRBD1 matches at 9 bases. V trimming: 4 bases; J trimming: 5 bases; junction bases outside the gene matches: 9. In germline, CDR1 is LNHDA, CDR2 SQIVND (reference sequence). CDR3 size: 15 residues. The CDR3 region has the DNA TGTGCCAGTAGTAAACAGGGGGCGCATATCGACGAGCAGTACTTC. Encoded protein: CASSKQGAHIDEQYF.

This clone was counted a few times. This chain joins TRBV6-5 and TRBJ2-1; TRBD2 agrees at 13 bases. The germline V gene has CDR1 MNHEY and CDR2 SVGAGI. Trimming cost V 6 bases and J 9 bases; bases outside gene matches: 8. The CDR3 sequence is 15 residues long. The CDR3 DNA reads TGTGCCAGCAGACCCGGACTAGCGGGGGCAGGTGAGCAGTTCTTC. It specifies CASRPGLAGAGEQFF.

The CDR3, as DNA: TGTGCCTGGAGTGTCTCTAGCGGGAGGTTCAGGGAGCAGTTCTTC. Its protein product is CAWSVSSGRFREQFF. The J gene is TRBJ2-1, the V gene TRBV30, with 11 bases matching TRBD2. V was clipped by 0 bases and J by 10 bases; unmatched bases: 8. Germline loops: CDR1 GTSNPN, CDR2 SVGIG (reference sequence). The CDR3 is made up of 15 amino acids.